Presented here are 14 T cell receptor beta chains from one specimen sequenced in a study of PD-L1 blockade in urothelial cancer. The assay was immunoSEQ multiplex PCR, and TCRdb's table has in-frame clones only and misses some. The sample gives roughly 42,000 clones, more than 80% of which show up once; about 7.3% is in the top ten. The time point: peripheral blood 6 weeks after treatment start. The material sequenced was PBMCs, taken around atezolizumab (anti-PD-L1) treatment. All receptors come from a man between 65 and 85 years old with urothelial cancer.

A single count supports this clone. The V call is TRBV29-1, the J call TRBJ2-5; 12 bases align to TRBD2. The germline CDR1 and CDR2 sequences are SQVTM and ANQGSEA. The CDR3 runs to 14 residues. J gave up 5 bases and V 7 bases, and 8 bases lay outside the gene matches. The CDR3 DNA sequence: TGCAGCGGCCGACTAGCGGGAGTGGGGGAGACCCAGTACTTC. It translates to CSGRLAGVGETQYF.

The chain recombines TRBV5-1 with TRBJ2-1, with D maybe TRBD2 (5 bases). CDR3 length: 15 amino acids. CDR1 is SGHRS, CDR2 YFSETQ, per germline. Between the trimmed V and J ends, which lost 0 bases and 4 bases, there was a span of 11 bases. CDR3 in DNA: TGCGCCAGCAGCTTGGAAGGGAGTCTTTACAATGAGCAGTTCTTC. Its protein is CASSLEGSLYNEQFF. Drawing the rest from reference TRBV5-1 and TRBJ2-1, the complete variable domain is KAGVTQTPRYLIKTRGQQVTLSCSPISGHRSVSWYQQTPGQGLQFLFEYFSETQRNKGNFPGRFSGRQFSNSRSEMNVSTLELGDSALYLCASSLEGSLYNEQFFGPGTRLTVL.

This clone appeared once. The rearrangement links TRBV21-1 to TRBJ1-5; the D call of TRBD1 is as the table states it, not checked on the DNA. TRBV21-1 is an annotated pseudogene. The CDR3 is 15 residues long. CDR3 nucleotide sequence: TGTGCCAGCAGCCCTTCGGGACAGCTCAATCAGCCCCAGCATTTT. It encodes CASSPSGQLNQPQHF.

The chain uses TRBV28 and TRBJ1-4, with TRBD1 as a possible D gene (5 bases). The V end lost 7 bases, the J end lost 13 bases, and 16 bases lay between the germline ends. CDR1 MDHEN and CDR2 SYDVKM come from the germline V gene. CDR3 length: 12 residues. CDR3 protein: CASTRLGGRLFF. CDR3 sequence (DNA): TGTGCCAGCACCCGCCTGGGGGGAAGACTGTTTTTT. The full variable domain, rest sourced from reference TRBV28 and TRBJ1-4, is DVKVTQSSRYLVKRTGEKVFLECVQDMDHENMFWYRQDPGLGLRLIYFSYDVKMKEKGDIPEGYSVSREKKERFSLILESASTNQTSMYLCASTRLGGRLFFGSGTQLSVL.

V and J are TRBV5-6 and TRBJ1-6; D perhaps matches TRBD1 (5 bases). V lost 4 bases to trimming and J lost 7 bases, with 12 bases between them. CDR1 SGHDT and CDR2 YYEEEE come from the germline V gene. The CDR3 runs 14 residues. The CDR3 spells CASSPRVVNSPLHF. CDR3 coding DNA: TGTGCCAGCAGCCCCAGGGTTGTCAATTCACCCCTCCACTTT. Variable domain in full (rest from reference TRBV5-6 and TRBJ1-6): DAGVTQSPTHLIKTRGQQVTLRCSPKSGHDTVSWYQQALGQGPQFIFQYYEEEERQRGNFPDRFSGHQFPNYSSELNVNALLLGDSALYLCASSPRVVNSPLHFGNGTRLTVT.

This clone was seen once. The J gene is TRBJ2-2, the V gene TRBV6-5; 12 bases agree with TRBD2. Losses at the gene ends were 4 bases for V and 6 bases for J; bases not matched to a gene: 6. Germline assignment: CDR1 MNHEY and CDR2 SVGAGI. This CDR3 contains 16 residues. The chain's CDR3 is CASSSRLAGVPGELFF. CDR3 sequence (DNA): TGTGCCAGCAGTTCTAGACTAGCGGGAGTACCCGGGGAGCTGTTTTTT.

The chain uses TRBV28 and TRBJ1-2; possible D gene TRBD1, 6 bases. Deletions cut 5 bases from V and 1 base from J, with 11 bases between. In germline, CDR1 is MDHEN, CDR2 SYDVKM. The CDR3 consists of 14 residues. The DNA of the CDR3 is TGTGCCAGCAGTACCACAGGGAATAACTATGGCTACACCTTC. This translates into CASSTTGNNYGYTF.

The CDR3 reads CASSGGGELFF. The CDR3 nucleotides are TGCGCCAGCAGTGGGGGCGGAGAGCTGTTTTTT. This sequence joins TRBV10-2 and TRBJ2-2; possibly TRBD1 for D (5 bases). Looked up from germline, CDR1 is WSHSY and CDR2 is SAAADI. The CDR3 loop spans 11 amino acids. Trimming stripped 4 bases from V and 11 bases from J, with 8 bases between.

V is TRBV5-1 and J is TRBJ2-2, with TRBD1 matching over 7 bases. The germline V gene encodes CDR1 SGHRS and CDR2 YFSETQ. The CDR3 has 14 residues. Trimming removed 5 bases from V and 1 base from J; junction bases left unmatched: 2. CDR3 region: CASSPGGNTGELFF. The CDR3, as DNA: TGCGCCAGCAGTCCAGGGGGGAACACCGGGGAGCTGTTTTTT. Filled out from reference TRBV5-1 and TRBJ2-2, the complete variable domain reads KAGVTQTPRYLIKTRGQQVTLSCSPISGHRSVSWYQQTPGQGLQFLFEYFSETQRNKGNFPGRFSGRQFSNSRSEMNVSTLELGDSALYLCASSPGGNTGELFFGEGSRLTVL.

The chain carries TRBV29-1 and TRBJ2-1; TRBD2 might be the D (6 bases). V lost 4 bases and J 8 bases, leaving 15 bases between the germline ends. Germline V CDR1 and CDR2: SQVTM, ANQGSEA. This CDR3 is built from 13 residues. This CDR3 is CSVVAGRGHEQFF. The CDR3 DNA follows: TGCAGCGTTGTGGCCGGGAGAGGCCATGAGCAGTTCTTC.

The CDR3: CASTTGGYGYTF. CDR3 nucleotides: TGTGCCAGCACGACAGGGGGCTATGGCTACACCTTC. The genes are TRBV6-5 and TRBJ1-2; 9 bases map to TRBD1. This CDR3 comprises 12 residues. After removal of 7 bases from V and 4 bases from J, the junction contained 1 base not matched to a gene. CDR1 is MNHEY, CDR2 SVGAGI, per germline.

The V and J genes are TRBV6-4 and TRBJ2-7; D is unresolved. Trimming left V 4 bases short and J 6 bases short, with 7 bases between. This CDR3 comprises 11 residues. Germline CDR1 MRHNA, CDR2 SNTAGT. The CDR3 protein is CASSAHGEQYF. The CDR3 DNA reads TGTGCCAGCAGTGCCCACGGCGAGCAGTACTTC.

The V call is TRBV29-1, the J call TRBJ2-6; a possible D gene is TRBD2 (6 bases). The CDR3 covers 15 residues. Germline lookup yields CDR1 SQVTM and CDR2 ANQGSEA. The ends were cut back, 5 bases at V and 0 bases at J, with 11 bases in the middle. The CDR3 sequence is CSVTLGGSGANVLTF. In DNA, the CDR3 is TGCAGCGTTACCCTGGGGGGCTCTGGGGCCAACGTCCTGACTTTC.

This clone was counted a single time. The V call is TRBV2, the J call TRBJ1-4; a possible D gene is TRBD1 (6 bases). The CDR3 totals 13 residues. Trimming shortened V by 6 bases and J by 7 bases, and 12 bases separated the two germline ends. Germline V gene data show CDR1 as SNHLY and CDR2 as FYNNEI. The CDR3 loop reads CASSLGHPEKLFF. The DNA of the CDR3 is TGTGCCAGCAGCCTGGGACATCCTGAAAAACTGTTTTTT.